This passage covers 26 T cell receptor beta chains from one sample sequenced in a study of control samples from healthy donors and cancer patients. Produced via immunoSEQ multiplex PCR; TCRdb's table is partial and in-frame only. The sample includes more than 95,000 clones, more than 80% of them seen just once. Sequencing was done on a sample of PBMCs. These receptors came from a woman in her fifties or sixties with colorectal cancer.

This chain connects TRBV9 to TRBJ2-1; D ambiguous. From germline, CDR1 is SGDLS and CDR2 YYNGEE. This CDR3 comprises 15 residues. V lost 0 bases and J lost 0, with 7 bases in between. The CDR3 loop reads CASSVDRSSYNEQFF. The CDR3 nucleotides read TGTGCCAGCAGCGTAGATCGGAGCTCCTACAATGAGCAGTTCTTC.

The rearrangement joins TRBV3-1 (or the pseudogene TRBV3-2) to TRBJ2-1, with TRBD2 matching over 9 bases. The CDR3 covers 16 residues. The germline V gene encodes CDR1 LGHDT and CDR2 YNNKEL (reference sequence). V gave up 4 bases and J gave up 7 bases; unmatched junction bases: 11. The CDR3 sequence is CASSPPASGTGNEQFF. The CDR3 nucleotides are TGTGCCAGCAGCCCTCCCGCTAGCGGGACGGGGAATGAGCAGTTCTTC.

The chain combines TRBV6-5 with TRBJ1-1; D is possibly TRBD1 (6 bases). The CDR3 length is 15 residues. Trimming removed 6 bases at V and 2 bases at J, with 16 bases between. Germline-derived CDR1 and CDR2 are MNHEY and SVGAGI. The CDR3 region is CASRDITGQNTEAFF. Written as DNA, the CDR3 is TGTGCCAGCAGAGACATAACGGGACAAAACACTGAAGCTTTCTTT.

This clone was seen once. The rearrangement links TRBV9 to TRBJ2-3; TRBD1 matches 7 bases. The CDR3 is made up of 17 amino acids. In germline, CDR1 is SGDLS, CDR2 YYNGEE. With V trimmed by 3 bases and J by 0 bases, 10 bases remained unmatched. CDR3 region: CASSADMTGSSTDTQYF. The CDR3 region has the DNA TGTGCCAGCAGCGCAGACATGACAGGGAGTAGCACAGATACGCAGTATTTT.

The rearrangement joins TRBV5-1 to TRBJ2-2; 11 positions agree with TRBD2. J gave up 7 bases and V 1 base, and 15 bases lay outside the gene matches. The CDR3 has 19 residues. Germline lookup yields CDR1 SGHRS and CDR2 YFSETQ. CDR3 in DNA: TGCGCCAGCAGCTTGTTGCTAGCGGGAGGTATAATGGCTGACGGGGAGCTGTTTTTT. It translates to CASSLLLAGGIMADGELFF.

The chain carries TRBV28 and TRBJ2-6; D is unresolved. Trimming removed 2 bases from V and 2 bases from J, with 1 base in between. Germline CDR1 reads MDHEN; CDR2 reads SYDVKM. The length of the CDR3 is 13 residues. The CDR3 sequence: CASSLPGANVLTF. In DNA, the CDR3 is TGTGCCAGCAGTTTACCTGGGGCCAACGTCCTGACTTTC.

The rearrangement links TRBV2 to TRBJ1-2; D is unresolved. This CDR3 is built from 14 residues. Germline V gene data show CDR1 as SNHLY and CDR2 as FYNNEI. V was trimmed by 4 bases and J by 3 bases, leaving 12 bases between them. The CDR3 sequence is CASSVRQRDYGYTF. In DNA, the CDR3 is TGTGCCAGCAGTGTACGGCAGAGAGACTATGGCTACACCTTC.

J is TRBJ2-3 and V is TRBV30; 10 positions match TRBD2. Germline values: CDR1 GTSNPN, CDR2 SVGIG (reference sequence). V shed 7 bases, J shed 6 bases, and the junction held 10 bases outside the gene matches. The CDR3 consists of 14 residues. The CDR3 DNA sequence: TGTGCCTCGCAGGGGGGGACTAGCGTCGATACGCAGTATTTT. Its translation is CASQGGTSVDTQYF.

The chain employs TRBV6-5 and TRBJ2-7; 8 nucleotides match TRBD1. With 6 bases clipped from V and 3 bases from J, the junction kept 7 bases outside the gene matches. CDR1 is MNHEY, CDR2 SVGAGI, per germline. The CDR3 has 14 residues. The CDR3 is CASRPGTGFYEQYF. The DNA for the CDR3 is TGTGCCAGCAGACCCGGGACAGGATTCTACGAGCAGTACTTC.

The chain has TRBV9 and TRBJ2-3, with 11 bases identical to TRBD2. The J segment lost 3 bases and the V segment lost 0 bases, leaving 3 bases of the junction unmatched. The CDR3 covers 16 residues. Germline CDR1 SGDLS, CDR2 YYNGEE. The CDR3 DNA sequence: TGTGCCAGCAGCGTAGTCCTAGCGGGAGGTACAGATACGCAGTATTTT. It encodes CASSVVLAGGTDTQYF.

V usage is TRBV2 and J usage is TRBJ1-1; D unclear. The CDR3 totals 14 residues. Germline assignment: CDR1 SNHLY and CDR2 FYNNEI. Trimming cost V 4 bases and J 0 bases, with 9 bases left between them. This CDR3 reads CASSGTALNTEAFF. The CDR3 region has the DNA TGTGCCAGCAGTGGGACGGCTTTGAACACTGAAGCTTTCTTT.

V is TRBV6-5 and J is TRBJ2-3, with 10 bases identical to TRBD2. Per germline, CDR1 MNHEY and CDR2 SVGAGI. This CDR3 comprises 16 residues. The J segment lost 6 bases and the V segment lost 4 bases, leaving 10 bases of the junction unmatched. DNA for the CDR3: TGTGCCAGCAGTTTAGGACTAGCGGCTCTCACGGATACGCAGTATTTT. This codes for CASSLGLAALTDTQYF.

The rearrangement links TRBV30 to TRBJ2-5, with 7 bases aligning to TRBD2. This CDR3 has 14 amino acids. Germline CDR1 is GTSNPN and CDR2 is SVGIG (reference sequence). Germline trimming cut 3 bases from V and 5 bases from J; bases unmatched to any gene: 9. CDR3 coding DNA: TGTGCCTGGAGCCGGGGACTACCTGCGGAGACCCAGTACTTC. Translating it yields CAWSRGLPAETQYF.

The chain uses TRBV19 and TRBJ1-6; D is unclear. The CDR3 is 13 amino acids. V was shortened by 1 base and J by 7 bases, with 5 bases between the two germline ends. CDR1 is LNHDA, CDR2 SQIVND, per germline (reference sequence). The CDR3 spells CASSIGENSPLHF. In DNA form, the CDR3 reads TGTGCCAGTAGTATAGGTGAGAATTCACCCCTCCACTTT.

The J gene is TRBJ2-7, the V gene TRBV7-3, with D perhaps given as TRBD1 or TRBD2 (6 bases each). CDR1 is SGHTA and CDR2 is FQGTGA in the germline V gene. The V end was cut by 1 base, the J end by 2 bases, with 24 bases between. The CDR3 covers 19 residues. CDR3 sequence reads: CASSLSPELSRGGPYEQYF. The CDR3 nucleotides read TGTGCCAGCAGCTTAAGCCCGGAACTAAGCAGGGGAGGCCCCTACGAGCAGTACTTC.

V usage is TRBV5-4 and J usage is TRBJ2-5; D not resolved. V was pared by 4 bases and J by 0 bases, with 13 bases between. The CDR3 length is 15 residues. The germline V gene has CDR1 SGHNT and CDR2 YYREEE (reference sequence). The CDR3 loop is CASSTDQRYQETQYF. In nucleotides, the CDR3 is TGTGCCAGCAGCACGGACCAAAGGTACCAAGAGACCCAGTACTTC. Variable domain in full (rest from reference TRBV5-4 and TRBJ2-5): ETGVTQSPTHLIKTRGQQVTLRCSSQSGHNTVSWYQQALGQGPQFIFQYYREEENGRGNFPPRFSGLQFPNYSSELNVNALELDDSALYLCASSTDQRYQETQYFGPGTRLLVL.

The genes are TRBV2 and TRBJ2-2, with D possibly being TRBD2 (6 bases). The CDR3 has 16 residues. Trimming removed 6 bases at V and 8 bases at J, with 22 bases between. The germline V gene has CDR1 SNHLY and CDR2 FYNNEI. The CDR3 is CASRGDLAASSGELFF. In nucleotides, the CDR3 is TGTGCCAGCAGGGGGGACTTAGCGGCTAGCTCTGGGGAGCTGTTTTTT.

CDR3: CASSVGGDQNTIYF. Here the CDR3 DNA reads TGTGCCAGCAGCGTAGGCGGGGACCAGAACACCATATATTTT. The rearrangement joins TRBV9 to TRBJ1-3; a possible D gene is TRBD1 (5 bases). Germline V lookup: CDR1 SGDLS, CDR2 YYNGEE. The V gene lost 0 bases and the J gene lost 7 bases, with 11 bases spanning the gap. CDR3 length: 14 residues.

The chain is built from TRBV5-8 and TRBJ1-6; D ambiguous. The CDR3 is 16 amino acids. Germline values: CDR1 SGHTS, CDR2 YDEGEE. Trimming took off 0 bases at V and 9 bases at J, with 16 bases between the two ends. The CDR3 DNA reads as TGTGCCAGCAGCTTGGCCCCGTGGTGGAAGGTTTCACCCCTCCACTTT. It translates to CASSLAPWWKVSPLHF.

CDR3 sequence (DNA): TGTGCCAGCAGCTTGGGGACAGGGGGAGATGGCTACACCTTC. Translation: CASSLGTGGDGYTF. The chain is built from TRBV7-9 and TRBJ1-2; 11 bases map to TRBD1. V was pared by 3 bases and J by 6 bases, with 3 bases of the junction left unmatched. CDR3 length: 14 residues. CDR1 and CDR2 from the germline V gene are SEHNR and FQNEAQ (reference sequence).

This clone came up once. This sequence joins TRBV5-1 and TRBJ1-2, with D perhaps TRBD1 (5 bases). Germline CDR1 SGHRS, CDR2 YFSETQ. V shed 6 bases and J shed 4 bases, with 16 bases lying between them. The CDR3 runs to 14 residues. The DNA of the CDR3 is TGCGCCAGCACCCAGGGTCCCGGCAGCTATGGCTACACCTTC. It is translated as CASTQGPGSYGYTF.

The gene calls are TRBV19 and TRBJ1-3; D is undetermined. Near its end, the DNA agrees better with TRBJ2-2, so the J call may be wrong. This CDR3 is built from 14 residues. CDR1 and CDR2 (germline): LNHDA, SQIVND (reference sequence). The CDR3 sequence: CASTPSWDTGELFF. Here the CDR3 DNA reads TGTGCCAGTACCCCATCCTGGGACACCGGGGAGCTGTTTTTT.

The CDR3 loop reads CASSEASRGVGTDTQYF. The CDR3 nucleotides read TGTGCCAGCAGTGAAGCTTCGCGGGGGGTTGGCACAGATACGCAGTATTTT. This chain uses TRBV6-1 with TRBJ2-3; 8 bases are shared with TRBD2. Germline lookup yields CDR1 MNHNS and CDR2 SASEGT. V shed 0 bases, J shed 1 base, and the junction held 6 bases outside the gene matches. This CDR3 contains 17 residues.

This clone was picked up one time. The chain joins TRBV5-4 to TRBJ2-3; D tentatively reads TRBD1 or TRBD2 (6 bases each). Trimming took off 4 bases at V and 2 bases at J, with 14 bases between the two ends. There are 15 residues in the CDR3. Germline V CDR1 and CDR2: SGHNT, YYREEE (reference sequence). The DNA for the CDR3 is TGTGCCAGCAGCCGAACGGGGGCGCTCACAGATACGCAGTATTTT. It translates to CASSRTGALTDTQYF.

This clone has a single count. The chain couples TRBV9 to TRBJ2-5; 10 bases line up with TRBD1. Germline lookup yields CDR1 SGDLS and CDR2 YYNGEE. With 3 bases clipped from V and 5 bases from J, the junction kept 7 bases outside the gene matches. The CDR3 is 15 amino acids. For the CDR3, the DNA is TGTGCCAGCAGCGGGGGGACAGGGGATTTCGAGACCCAGTACTTC. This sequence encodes CASSGGTGDFETQYF.

The CDR3 coding sequence is TGCGCCAGCAGCTTGGAGGGCAGGGCAAGCTACGAGCAGTACTTC. Protein: CASSLEGRASYEQYF. The genes are TRBV5-1 and TRBJ2-7, with D possibly TRBD1 on 5 matching bases. The CDR3 has 15 amino acids. Germline V gene sequence: CDR1 SGHRS, CDR2 YFSETQ. The V gene lost 0 bases and the J gene lost 3 bases, with 13 bases spanning the gap. The full variable domain, with the rest looked up from reference TRBV5-1 and TRBJ2-7, is KAGVTQTPRYLIKTRGQQVTLSCSPISGHRSVSWYQQTPGQGLQFLFEYFSETQRNKGNFPGRFSGRQFSNSRSEMNVSTLELGDSALYLCASSLEGRASYEQYFGPGTRLTVT.